A single T cell receptor (beta chain) is shown here with its context. Its antigen is not known. This entry is derived from a study of OX40 agonist ivuxolimab in advanced cancers. Findings of the study overall: People who partly responded at 0.1-3.0 mg/kg had some of the least clonal expansion seen.

Only in-frame clones appear in the TCRdb table, and some are missing; sequencing was by immunoSEQ multiplex PCR. The sample includes 70,000 or so clones, roughly 92% of them seen just once. The receptor was derived from an adult with an advanced solid tumor such as melanoma, head and neck, liver or kidney cancer. The sequencing here drew on CD4+ or CD8+ T cells sorted from blood, taken in a trial of the OX40 agonist ivuxolimab.

The CDR3 reads CATSSNYLSYNEQFF. CDR3 coding DNA: TGTGCCACCAGCAGCAACTACCTATCCTACAATGAGCAGTTCTTC. This rearrangement joins TRBV15 to TRBJ2-1; D gene unclear. Germline-derived CDR1 and CDR2 are LNHNV and YYDKDF (reference sequence). V was clipped by 3 bases and J by 1 base, with 10 bases between them. The length of the CDR3 is 15 residues.